The 28 T cell receptor beta chains reported below all come from one sample, sequenced in a study of T-cell reconstitution after alpha-beta-depleted transplantation in children. It was with unique molecular identifiers that the TCRbeta library was prepared. TCRdb ran MiXCR on the PCR reads and lists one entry per CDR3 protein. The data hold 250,000 to 300,000 distinct CDR3 sequences, with around a tenth observed a single time. The sample was peripheral blood, taken 180 days after TCRalphabeta/CD19-depleted stem cell transplant. The receptors stem from a male patient aged 2-15 years who had a stem cell transplant for chronic granulomatous disease, so the T cells may come from the graft donor.

The sample holds many counts of this clonotype. This rearrangement joins TRBV5-1 to TRBJ2-7; maybe TRBD1 (5 bases). Germline V gene data show CDR1 as SGHRS and CDR2 as YFSETQ. Trimming pared 3 bases from V and 3 bases from J, leaving 10 bases between. This CDR3 is 13 amino acids long. As DNA, the CDR3 is TGCGCCAGCAGCTCAGCAGGGAACTACGAGCAGTACTTC. Translation gives CASSSAGNYEQYF. The full variable domain, with the rest looked up from reference TRBV5-1 and TRBJ2-7, is KAGVTQTPRYLIKTRGQQVTLSCSPISGHRSVSWYQQTPGQGLQFLFEYFSETQRNKGNFPGRFSGRQFSNSRSEMNVSTLELGDSALYLCASSSAGNYEQYFGPGTRLTVT.

As concerns this clonotype: One base away lies a much larger clone, so this may be a sequencing read error. The chain has TRBV28 and TRBJ2-1; TRBD2 matches at 11 bases. This CDR3 comprises 16 residues. With 2 bases clipped from V and 14 bases from J, the junction kept 14 bases outside the gene matches. CDR1 and CDR2 from the germline V gene are MDHEN and SYDVKM. CDR3 residues: CASSLRGGLAGGEEFF. The CDR3 region has the DNA TGTGCCAGCAGTTTACGCGGGGGGCTAGCGGGAGGAGAGGAGTTCTTC.

This clonotype was observed at least ten times. The V call is TRBV7-6, the J call TRBJ2-3, with a possible D match to TRBD2 (5 bases). Trimming stripped 2 bases from V and 4 bases from J, with 10 bases between. The CDR3 sequence is 14 residues long. Germline V gene data show CDR1 as SGHVS and CDR2 as FNYEAQ. This CDR3 reads CASSLKTRPDTQYF. CDR3 coding DNA: TGTGCCAGCAGCTTAAAAACTAGGCCAGATACGCAGTATTTT. Combining the CDR3 with reference TRBV7-6 and TRBJ2-3 gives the whole variable domain GAGVSQSPRYKVTKRGQDVALRCDPISGHVSLYWYRQALGQGPEFLTYFNYEAQQDKSGLPNDRFSAERPEGSISTLTIQRTEQRDSAMYRCASSLKTRPDTQYFGPGTRLTVL.

Ten or more counts support this clonotype. J is TRBJ2-7 and V is TRBV19; perhaps TRBD1 as D (6 bases). The CDR3 sequence is 12 residues long. From germline, CDR1 is LNHDA and CDR2 SQIVND (reference sequence). The CDR3 nucleotides are TGTGTCCTCAGACAGGCTAGCTACGAGCAGTACTTC. Its translation: CVLRQASYEQYF.

This clonotype was detected many times. The CDR3 here is CSFTSGRRVHNEQFF. The CDR3 nucleotides are TGCAGTTTTACTAGCGGGAGGAGGGTGCACAATGAGCAGTTCTTC. The chain uses TRBV20-1 and TRBJ2-1; 12 nucleotides line up with TRBD2. From germline, CDR1 is DFQATT and CDR2 SNEGSKA (reference sequence). CDR3 size: 15 residues. Unmatched junction bases numbered 10, after V lost 8 bases and J lost 5 bases.

The sample holds many counts of this clonotype. CDR3 DNA: TGTGCCAGCAGTTTATTGGTAACCGGGGAGCTGTTTTTT. Its translation is CASSLLVTGELFF. This chain uses TRBV27 with TRBJ2-2, with D uncertain. The CDR3 totals 13 residues. V dropped 1 base and J dropped 5 bases, with 5 bases sitting between them. Per the germline V gene, CDR1 is MNHEY and CDR2 is SMNVEV (reference sequence).

This clonotype occurred a few times. The V gene is TRBV28, the J gene TRBJ2-3; 8 bases match TRBD2. The CDR3 has 18 residues. Germline CDR1 reads MDHEN; CDR2 reads SYDVKM. J lost 2 bases, V lost 5 bases, and 15 bases had no gene match. CDR3 sequence reads: CASSAGTRGSKATDTQYF. As DNA, the CDR3 is TGTGCCAGCAGTGCCGGGACTAGAGGTTCCAAAGCCACAGATACGCAGTATTTT.

This clonotype was seen at least ten times. The chain recombines TRBV20-1 with TRBJ2-2, with 10 bases fitting TRBD1. Looked up from germline, CDR1 is DFQATT and CDR2 is SNEGSKA (reference sequence). The CDR3 extends over 17 amino acids. Unmatched junction bases numbered 7, after V lost 3 bases and J lost 0 bases. The CDR3 bases are TGCAGTGCTAGTTTGGGACAGGGGCCAGCGAACACCGGGGAGCTGTTTTTT. Its protein is CSASLGQGPANTGELFF.

This clonotype was picked up many times. The gene calls are TRBV7-9 and TRBJ2-6; perhaps TRBD2 as D (5 bases). Germline V gene sequence: CDR1 SEHNR, CDR2 FQNEAQ (reference sequence). This CDR3 has 17 residues. V dropped 6 bases and J dropped 0 bases, with 15 bases sitting between them. The CDR3 spells CASSFEVRDSGANVLTF. CDR3 DNA: TGTGCCAGCAGTTTTGAAGTCCGGGACTCTGGGGCCAACGTCCTGACTTTC.

The table lists this clonotype with many counts. The chain carries TRBV29-1 and TRBJ2-1, with 8 bases fitting TRBD1. With 5 bases clipped from V and 2 bases from J, the junction kept 17 bases outside the gene matches. This CDR3 is 18 amino acids long. CDR1 is SQVTM, CDR2 ANQGSEA, per germline. Here the CDR3 reads CSVRRQGAFKAPYNEQFF. The CDR3 bases are TGCAGCGTTAGAAGGCAGGGGGCCTTCAAAGCCCCCTACAATGAGCAGTTCTTC.

In this sample, this clonotype turned up many times. The rearrangement joins TRBV12-3 or TRBV12-4 to TRBJ2-4; the match to TRBD2 covers 8 bases. This CDR3 contains 16 residues. Germline trimming cut 3 bases from V and 1 base from J; bases unmatched to any gene: 5. In DNA, the CDR3 is TGTGCCAGCAGTTTCCCAGGGACTAGTGCCAAAAACATTCAGTACTTC. Translating gives CASSFPGTSAKNIQYF.

This clonotype was found many times. The CDR3 region has the DNA TGTGCCAGCAGTTCCCCCTGGACAGGGGGGAGCACAGATACGCAGTATTTT. Amino acids: CASSSPWTGGSTDTQYF. The chain employs TRBV28 and TRBJ2-3, with TRBD1 matching 10 bases. The germline V gene has CDR1 MDHEN and CDR2 SYDVKM. With V trimmed by 4 bases and J by 0 bases, 7 bases remained unmatched. The CDR3 has 17 residues.

The sample holds many counts of this clonotype. The chain is built from TRBV12-3 or TRBV12-4 and TRBJ2-1; no reliable D call. There are 15 residues in the CDR3. V gave up 4 bases and J gave up 7 bases, with 17 bases separating them. CDR3 nucleotide sequence: TGTGCCAGCAGTTCTTTGTCCCATCCTCTAAATGAGCAGTTCTTC. Amino acids: CASSSLSHPLNEQFF.

This clonotype came up many times. The chain carries TRBV4-1 and TRBJ2-1; tentative D call: TRBD2 (7 bases). Germline CDR1 MGHRA, CDR2 YSYEKL. V gave up 0 bases and J gave up 7 bases, with 16 bases separating them. CDR3 length: 16 residues. CDR3 sequence reads: CASSQEEAGHENEQFF. CDR3 coding DNA: TGCGCCAGCAGCCAAGAAGAAGCGGGACACGAGAATGAGCAGTTCTTC.

This clonotype was seen many times. The V gene is TRBV7-2, the J gene TRBJ2-4; no definite D call. Trimming shortened V by 3 bases and J by 4 bases, and 7 bases separated the two germline ends. This CDR3 is built from 13 residues. Germline-derived CDR1 and CDR2 are SGHTA and FQGNSA. As DNA, the CDR3 is TGTGCCAGCAGCTTGACTGCAAAAAACATTCAGTACTTC. Translation: CASSLTAKNIQYF.

This clonotype was seen ten or more times. CDR3 in amino acids: CSALGTGTNEKLFF. DNA of the CDR3: TGCAGTGCTTTGGGGACAGGGACGAATGAAAAACTGTTTTTT. The chain joins TRBV20-1 to TRBJ1-4, with 9 bases fitting TRBD1. Germline loops: CDR1 DFQATT, CDR2 SNEGSKA (reference sequence). The CDR3 is 14 amino acids. V was clipped by 5 bases and J by 5 bases; unmatched bases: 6.

At least ten counts were recorded for this clonotype. J is TRBJ1-2 and V is TRBV12-3 or TRBV12-4; no reliable D call. The CDR3 has 13 residues. The V and J ends lost 2 bases and 7 bases respectively, with 11 bases between them. The CDR3 DNA follows: TGTGCCAGCAGTTTATTAGGAGCCTCTGGCTACACCTTC. Protein product: CASSLLGASGYTF.

This clonotype was found many times. The rearrangement links TRBV20-1 to TRBJ1-5; weak D call: TRBD1 (6 bases). With 6 bases removed from V and 3 bases from J, the gap between germline ends came to 15 bases. Germline CDR1 is DFQATT and CDR2 is SNEGSKA (reference sequence). This CDR3 is 14 amino acids long. CDR3 nucleotide sequence: TGCAGTGCCGGACAAGGGGGATACAATCAGCCCCAGCATTTT. This gives the protein CSAGQGGYNQPQHF.

The chain joins TRBV12-3 or TRBV12-4 to TRBJ2-5, with 10 bases matching TRBD1. V dropped 2 bases and J dropped 4; count of bases not matched to a gene: 19. The CDR3 has 20 residues. The chain's CDR3 is CASSLFIFGQGGQRRETQYF. The CDR3 nucleotides read TGTGCCAGCAGTTTATTTATATTTGGACAGGGGGGACAACGCCGAGAGACCCAGTACTTC.

The chain employs TRBV5-4 and TRBJ2-3, with D maybe TRBD2 (5 bases). V was shortened by 0 bases and J by 11 bases, with 7 bases between the two germline ends. Germline values: CDR1 SGHNT, CDR2 YYREEE (reference sequence). CDR3 length: 11 residues. CDR3 coding DNA: TGTGCCAGCAGCTTGGGACTATTGCAGTATTTT. Its translation: CASSLGLLQYF. The entire variable domain, with the rest obtained from reference TRBV5-4 and TRBJ2-3, is as follows: ETGVTQSPTHLIKTRGQQVTLRCSSQSGHNTVSWYQQALGQGPQFIFQYYREEENGRGNFPPRFSGLQFPNYSSELNVNALELDDSALYLCASSLGLLQYFGPGTRLTVL.

This clonotype was seen at least ten times. This chain joins TRBV20-1 and TRBJ2-3, with TRBD1 identical over 7 bases. The germline V gene encodes CDR1 DFQATT and CDR2 SNEGSKA (reference sequence). This CDR3 spans 15 amino acids. Trimming cost V 6 bases and J 3 bases; bases outside gene matches: 12. Here the CDR3 reads CSARRTGIRTDTQYF. The CDR3 DNA follows: TGCAGTGCCAGAAGGACAGGTATTCGGACAGATACGCAGTATTTT.

As to this clonotype: This may be a read error: a much more frequent sequence differs by one nucleotide. The conserved closing phenylalanine or tryptophan is absent in this CDR3, likely reflecting a read error. The CDR3 spells CASSWGQGRSYEQYL. CDR3 coding DNA: TGCGCCAGCAGCTGGGGACAGGGTCGCTCCTACGAGCAGTACTTA. This chain connects TRBV5-1 to TRBJ2-7, with 9 bases identical to TRBD1. There are 15 residues in the CDR3. V trimming: 3 bases; J trimming: 0 bases; junction bases outside the gene matches: 4. Germline CDR1 reads SGHRS; CDR2 reads YFSETQ.

This clonotype was detected many times. J is TRBJ2-3 and V is TRBV7-9; no reliable D call. The CDR3 is 16 residues long. The ends were cut back, 1 base at V and 1 base at J, with 12 bases in the middle. Germline V gene lookup returns CDR1 SEHNR and CDR2 FQNEAQ (reference sequence). Here the CDR3 DNA reads TGTGCCAGCAGCTTAGAGGCGGAGTCGCGCACAGATACGCAGTATTTT. It yields the protein CASSLEAESRTDTQYF.

V usage is TRBV11-2 and J usage is TRBJ2-4, with 8 bases lining up with TRBD2. The trim removed 3 bases at V and 0 bases at J, leaving 10 bases unmatched. This CDR3 spans 18 amino acids. Germline assignment: CDR1 SGHAT and CDR2 FQNNGV. CDR3 nucleotide sequence: TGTGCCAGCAGCTTTAGTCTAGCGGGCCCGCTAGCCAAAAACATTCAGTACTTC. It translates to CASSFSLAGPLAKNIQYF.

This clonotype appeared many times. The chain uses TRBV12-3 or TRBV12-4 and TRBJ1-1; D is possibly TRBD1 (6 bases). The CDR3 consists of 13 residues. Trimming took 6 bases from V and 3 from J, leaving 11 bases between them. The CDR3 DNA is TGTGCCAGCAGCCTCGGACAGTACACTGAAGCTTTCTTT. It specifies CASSLGQYTEAFF.

The table lists this clonotype with many counts. This chain links TRBV20-1 with TRBJ2-1, with D perhaps TRBD1 (6 bases). The V end lost 3 bases, the J end lost 1 base, and 13 bases lay between the germline ends. Germline V gene data show CDR1 as DFQATT and CDR2 as SNEGSKA (reference sequence). This CDR3 comprises 15 residues. CDR3 nucleotides: TGCAGTGCTAGTTTAGGACAGATTTCCTACAATGAGCAGTTCTTC. Translated: CSASLGQISYNEQFF.

The chain carries TRBV19 and TRBJ2-7, with D perhaps being TRBD1 or TRBD2 (5 bases each). This CDR3 is 14 amino acids long. CDR1 is LNHDA and CDR2 is SQIVND in the germline V gene (reference sequence). V dropped 6 bases and J dropped 4 bases, with 16 bases sitting between them. CDR3 in amino acids: CASRPTGPPYEQYF. Written as DNA, the CDR3 is TGTGCCAGTAGACCAACGGGGCCCCCATACGAGCAGTACTTC.

This clonotype was picked up many times. The chain combines TRBV7-9 with TRBJ2-1; the match to TRBD2 covers 10 bases. The CDR3 contains 16 residues. V trimming: 3 bases; J trimming: 6 bases; junction bases outside the gene matches: 8. CDR1 and CDR2 from the germline V gene are SEHNR and FQNEAQ (reference sequence). The CDR3 DNA sequence: TGTGCCAGCAGCTTTCCGCTAGCGGGGGTCCCCAATGAGCAGTTCTTC. Translated, it gives CASSFPLAGVPNEQFF.